This T cell receptor beta chain was retrieved from a study of blood T cell repertoires in COVID-19. Some clones are missing from TCRdb's copy, which holds only in-frame ones; the method was immunoSEQ multiplex PCR. Seen here are roughly 100,000 clones, more than 75% observed once, and the top ten hold roughly 15%. This clone was detected once. The sample holds other DNA sequences that translate to the same CDR3. CDR1 and CDR2 (germline): MNHEY, SVGAGI. V lost 6 bases and J lost 7; bases outside the gene matches: 5. The CDR3 runs to 14 residues. The chain is built from TRBV6-5 and TRBJ2-2, with 10 bases identical to TRBD1. The clonotype was recovered from a man aged 45-65 years with acute or convalescent COVID-19. The specimen was peripheral blood. CDR3 in amino acids: CASSRTGGIGELFF. The CDR3 DNA sequence: TGTGCCAGCAGCAGGACAGGGGGAATCGGGGAGCTGTTTTTT.